Listed below are T cell receptor beta chains from one sample, sequenced in a study of OX40 agonist ivuxolimab in advanced cancers. Here immunoSEQ multiplex PCR was the method, and the copy in TCRdb shows in-frame clones only, minus some. This table has about 64,000 clones, more than 75% appearing once. Sample: CD4+ or CD8+ T cells sorted from blood, taken in a trial of the OX40 agonist ivuxolimab. These TCRs come from an adult with an advanced solid tumor such as melanoma, head and neck, liver or kidney cancer. Both conserved end residues are part of each CDR3. The D gene is left open where the match is weak. Clone size, where shown, is once, few, many, or a class for clones that have expanded.

v_call: TRBV6-5
clone_size: -
d_call: TRBD2
j_call: TRBJ2-3
cdr3_aa: CASYQRGGPDTQYF
cdr3_nt: TGTGCCAGCTACCAGCGGGGGGGACCAGATACGCAGTATTTT

v_call: TRBV27
clone_size: -
d_call: -
j_call: TRBJ1-2
cdr3_aa: CASSFNGGNYGYTF
cdr3_nt: TGTGCCAGCAGTTTTAATGGGGGCAACTATGGCTACACCTTC

v_call: TRBV2
clone_size: -
d_call: -
j_call: TRBJ2-7
cdr3_aa: CASRDYEEQYF
cdr3_nt: TGTGCCAGCAGGGACTACGAGGAGCAGTACTTC

v_call: TRBV6-5
clone_size: -
d_call: -
j_call: TRBJ2-5
cdr3_aa: CASSYSHGGGETQYF
cdr3_nt: TGTGCCAGCAGTTACTCGCACGGCGGAGGGGAGACCCAGTACTTC

v_call: TRBV28
clone_size: -
d_call: TRBD1
j_call: TRBJ1-3
cdr3_aa: CASSLRGPDTIYF
cdr3_nt: TGTGCCAGCAGTTTAAGGGGGCCTGACACCATATATTTT

v_call: TRBV7-2
clone_size: -
d_call: -
j_call: TRBJ1-2
cdr3_aa: CASSSMMWGNNYGYTF
cdr3_nt: TGTGCCAGCAGCTCCATGATGTGGGGGAATAACTATGGCTACACCTTC

v_call: TRBV30
clone_size: few
d_call: TRBD2
j_call: TRBJ2-5
cdr3_aa: CAWSNKLAGEYF
cdr3_nt: TGTGCCTGGAGTAATAAGCTAGCGGGAGAGTACTTC

v_call: TRBV7-9
clone_size: -
d_call: -
j_call: TRBJ1-1
cdr3_aa: CASSLNPSPVTGTEAFF
cdr3_nt: TGTGCCAGCAGCTTAAACCCTAGTCCGGTGACGGGGACTGAAGCTTTCTTT

v_call: TRBV19
clone_size: few
d_call: -
j_call: TRBJ2-5
cdr3_aa: CASSTTTAPFETQYF
cdr3_nt: TGTGCCAGTAGTACCACGACAGCTCCGTTTGAGACCCAGTACTTC

v_call: TRBV2
clone_size: -
d_call: TRBD1
j_call: TRBJ1-1
cdr3_aa: CASSPRDSRETEAFF
cdr3_nt: TGTGCCAGCAGTCCCAGGGACAGCCGGGAGACTGAAGCTTTCTTT

v_call: TRBV4-3
clone_size: -
d_call: TRBD1
j_call: TRBJ2-5
cdr3_aa: CASSQDVDRGETQYF
cdr3_nt: TGCGCCAGCAGCCAAGATGTCGACAGGGGTGAGACCCAGTACTTC

v_call: TRBV6-1
clone_size: once
d_call: -
j_call: TRBJ2-7
cdr3_aa: CASSPLIFEQYF
cdr3_nt: TGTGCCAGCAGTCCATTGATTTTCGAGCAGTACTTC